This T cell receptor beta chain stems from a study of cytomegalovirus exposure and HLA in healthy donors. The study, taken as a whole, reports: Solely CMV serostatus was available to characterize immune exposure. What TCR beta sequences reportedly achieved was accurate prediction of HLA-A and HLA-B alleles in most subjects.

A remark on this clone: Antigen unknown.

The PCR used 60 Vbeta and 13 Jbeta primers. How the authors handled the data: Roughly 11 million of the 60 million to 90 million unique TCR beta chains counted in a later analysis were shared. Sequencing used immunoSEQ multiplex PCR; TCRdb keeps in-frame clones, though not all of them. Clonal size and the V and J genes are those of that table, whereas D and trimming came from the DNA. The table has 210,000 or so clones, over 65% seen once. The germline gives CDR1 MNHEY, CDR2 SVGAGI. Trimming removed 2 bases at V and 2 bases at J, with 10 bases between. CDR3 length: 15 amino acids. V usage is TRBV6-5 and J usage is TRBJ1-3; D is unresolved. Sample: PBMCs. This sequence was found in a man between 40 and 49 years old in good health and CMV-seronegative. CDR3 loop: CASSYQYEAGNTIYF. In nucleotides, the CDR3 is TGTGCCAGCAGTTACCAGTACGAGGCTGGAAACACCATATATTTT.